Listed here are 21 T cell receptor beta chains from one sample, sequenced in a study of blood T cell repertoires in COVID-19. Sequencing used immunoSEQ multiplex PCR; TCRdb keeps in-frame clones, though not all of them. The sample consists of about 520,000 clones, around 85% of them appearing once. The sample taken for sequencing was peripheral blood. These receptors were collected from a human donor in a cohort sampled during active COVID-19.

This chain uses TRBV5-6 with TRBJ2-7; 12 positions agree with TRBD2. The CDR3 sequence is 16 residues long. The V gene end was trimmed by 3 bases and the J gene end by 6 bases; junction bases not matched to a gene: 10. Germline assignment: CDR1 SGHDT and CDR2 YYEEEE. This chain's CDR3 is CASSSRTSGTLSEQYF. The CDR3 bases are TGTGCCAGCAGCTCTAGGACTAGCGGGACGTTAAGCGAGCAGTACTTC.

The chain has TRBV7-2 and TRBJ1-5; D may be TRBD1 (6 bases). V was trimmed by 5 bases and J by 2 bases, leaving 22 bases between them. The length of the CDR3 is 18 residues. Germline V lookup: CDR1 SGHTA, CDR2 FQGNSA. The CDR3 here is CASSPIRGGVGGNQPQHF. Written as DNA, the CDR3 is TGTGCCAGCAGCCCTATTCGAGGGGGGGTTGGTGGCAATCAGCCCCAGCATTTT.

The CDR3 DNA sequence: TGTGCCAGCAGCCGACAGTTGAACACTGAAGCTTTCTTT. It is translated as CASSRQLNTEAFF. The gene calls are TRBV5-6 and TRBJ1-1, with a possible D match to TRBD1 (5 bases). Germline CDR1 is SGHDT and CDR2 is YYEEEE. Trimming removed 4 bases from V and 0 bases from J, with 7 bases in between. The CDR3 loop spans 13 amino acids.

The rearrangement uses TRBV11-2 and TRBJ1-2, with D perhaps matching TRBD1 (6 bases). Trimming removed 11 bases from V and 5 bases from J, with 18 bases in between. Germline V CDR1 and CDR2: SGHAT, FQNNGV. The CDR3 has 13 amino acids. CDR3 region: CAGEGGNLYGYTF. CDR3 DNA: TGTGCCGGGGAGGGGGGGAATCTTTATGGCTACACCTTC.

V usage is TRBV7-2 and J usage is TRBJ1-6; 7 bases match TRBD1. V lost 3 bases, J lost 9 bases, and 5 bases stayed unmatched. The CDR3 extends over 14 amino acids. Germline V gene lookup returns CDR1 SGHTA and CDR2 FQGNSA. CDR3 sequence reads: CASSFPRDSSPLHF. The DNA of the CDR3 is TGTGCCAGCAGCTTCCCCAGGGACAGTTCACCCCTCCACTTT.

This clone has a single count. V gene TRBV2 combines with J gene TRBJ1-4; 8 nucleotides match TRBD1. CDR3 length: 16 amino acids. The germline CDR1 and CDR2 sequences are SNHLY and FYNNEI. The V and J ends lost 0 bases and 7 bases, in that order; junction bases with no gene match: 7. The CDR3 spells CASSEARQGMAEKLFF. Here the CDR3 DNA reads TGTGCCAGCAGTGAAGCGCGACAGGGGATGGCTGAAAAACTGTTTTTT.

The CDR3 here is CASSLPSDWQEYF. CDR3 bases: TGTGCCAGCAGCCTACCCTCGGACTGGCAGGAGTACTTC. The rearrangement links TRBV3-1 (or the pseudogene TRBV3-2) to TRBJ2-5, with D perhaps TRBD2 (5 bases). CDR1 is LGHDT and CDR2 is YNNKEL in the germline V gene (reference sequence). The CDR3 covers 13 residues. Trimming cost V 4 bases and J 12 bases, with 18 bases left between them.

The V call is TRBV11-3, the J call TRBJ2-5, with 11 bases lining up with TRBD2. This CDR3 region has 15 residues. The junction had 0 bases not matched to a gene; V was cut back by 1 base and J by 2 bases. The germline gives CDR1 SGHNT, CDR2 YENEEA. CDR3 DNA sequence: TGTGCCAGCAGCTTAGGACTAGCGGGACAAGAGACCCAGTACTTC. It encodes CASSLGLAGQETQYF.

The rearrangement links TRBV7-8 to TRBJ1-3; D ambiguous. Trimming removed 1 base from V and 15 bases from J, with 7 bases in between. The CDR3 has 10 amino acids. Germline CDR1 is SGHVS and CDR2 is FQNEAQ. The CDR3: CASSLVEGYF. DNA of the CDR3: TGTGCCAGCAGCTTAGTCGAGGGATATTTT.

The chain couples TRBV19 to TRBJ2-7; 7 bases are shared with TRBD1. J was trimmed by 2 bases and V by 7 bases; bases with no gene match: 11. The CDR3 extends over 15 amino acids. CDR1 LNHDA and CDR2 SQIVND come from the germline V gene (reference sequence). The DNA of the CDR3 is TGTGCCAGTACCCCAGGACAGGCGCCGACCTACGAGCAGTACTTC. This encodes CASTPGQAPTYEQYF.

The V and J genes are TRBV29-1 and TRBJ2-7, with D maybe TRBD2 (5 bases). The germline V and J ends were trimmed by 3 bases and 0 bases, with 15 bases remaining between them. CDR3 length: 15 residues. CDR1 and CDR2 (germline): SQVTM, ANQGSEA. The DNA of the CDR3 is TGCAGCGTTGAGGCCGGAGGAACTAGCTCCTACGAGCAGTACTTC. It is translated as CSVEAGGTSSYEQYF.

The chain has TRBV18 and TRBJ2-7, with a tentative D call TRBD2 (5 bases). This CDR3 is built from 15 residues. The germline V gene has CDR1 KGHSH and CDR2 LQKENI. Trimming removed 3 bases at V and 0 bases at J, with 12 bases between. The CDR3 bases are TGTGCCAGCTCACCTTTGGGAGTTACCTCCTACGAGCAGTACTTC. Its protein product is CASSPLGVTSYEQYF.

The V and J genes are TRBV3-1 (or the pseudogene TRBV3-2) and TRBJ1-1; 9 bases line up with TRBD1. Germline CDR1 is LGHDT and CDR2 is YNNKEL (reference sequence). The CDR3 length is 14 residues. V gave up 4 bases and J gave up 4 bases; unmatched junction bases: 4. The CDR3 sequence is CASSPPTGGTEAFF. Written as DNA, the CDR3 is TGTGCCAGCAGCCCACCGACAGGGGGCACTGAAGCTTTCTTT.

The V gene is TRBV15, the J gene TRBJ2-3; TRBD1 is a possible D gene (6 bases). Trimming took off 0 bases at V and 3 bases at J, with 16 bases between the two ends. This CDR3 comprises 17 residues. Germline CDR1 and CDR2: LNHNV and YYDKDF (reference sequence). CDR3 residues: CATSREFGGKVTDTQYF. Here the CDR3 DNA reads TGTGCCACCAGCAGAGAATTTGGGGGCAAAGTAACAGATACGCAGTATTTT. The full variable domain, its missing parts supplied by reference TRBV15 and TRBJ2-3, is DAMVIQNPRYQVTQFGKPVTLSCSQTLNHNVMYWYQQKSSQAPKLLFHYYDKDFNNEADTPDNFQSRRPNTSFCFLDIRSPGLGDTAMYLCATSREFGGKVTDTQYFGPGTRLTVL.

The chain combines TRBV20-1 with TRBJ2-5, with D unresolved. The length of the CDR3 is 12 residues. CDR1 and CDR2 from the germline V gene are DFQATT and SNEGSKA (reference sequence). Trimming removed 3 bases from V and 1 base from J, with 6 bases in between. The CDR3, as DNA: TGCAGTGCTAGTACCAGCCAAGAGACCCAGTACTTC. This gives the protein CSASTSQETQYF.

The V and J genes are TRBV18 and TRBJ1-2; D unresolved. The CDR3 runs 13 residues. Germline CDR1 and CDR2: KGHSH and LQKENI. V was pared by 1 base and J by 5 bases, with 8 bases between. The CDR3 DNA follows: TGTGCCAGCTCACCACAGACTGAATATGGCTACACCTTC. Its translation is CASSPQTEYGYTF. Combining the CDR3 with reference TRBV18 and TRBJ1-2 gives the whole variable domain NAGVMQNPRHLVRRRGQEARLRCSPMKGHSHVYWYRQLPEEGLKFMVYLQKENIIDESGMPKERFSAEFPKEGPSILRIQQVVRGDSAAYFCASSPQTEYGYTFGSGTRLTVV.

The chain recombines TRBV28 with TRBJ1-4; TRBD1 agrees at 7 bases. Germline V gives CDR1 MDHEN, CDR2 SYDVKM. V shed 3 bases and J 5 bases; nucleotides not matched to a gene: 12. The CDR3 totals 17 residues. The CDR3 loop reads CASSFGGGRGLNEKLFF. The CDR3 bases are TGTGCCAGCAGTTTTGGAGGGGGCAGGGGATTAAATGAAAAACTGTTTTTT.

On this clone itself: At the DNA level, this CDR3 is encoded by other sequences in the same sample as well. V and J are TRBV5-1 and TRBJ2-1; 11 bases match TRBD2. CDR1 and CDR2 from the germline V gene are SGHRS and YFSETQ. This CDR3 is 17 amino acids long. The ends lost 0 bases at V and 4 bases at J; junction bases unmatched: 6. CDR3 bases: TGCGCCAGCAGCTTGGGGCTAGCGGGAGGCCTTTACAATGAGCAGTTCTTC. It encodes CASSLGLAGGLYNEQFF.

The chain couples TRBV7-2 to TRBJ2-5; 9 bases map to TRBD2. The V gene's germline CDR1 is SGHTA and CDR2 FQGNSA. The CDR3 totals 16 residues. With V trimmed by 4 bases and J by 0 bases, 6 bases remained unmatched. The CDR3, as DNA: TGTGCCAGCAGCTCCCGACTAGCGGCGTACCAAGAGACCCAGTACTTC. Encoded protein: CASSSRLAAYQETQYF.

The gene calls are TRBV7-2 and TRBJ1-3; D is undetermined. V shed 5 bases and J shed 2 bases, with 13 bases lying between them. From germline, CDR1 is SGHTA and CDR2 FQGNSA. CDR3 length: 15 amino acids. The CDR3 nucleotides are TGTGCCAGCAGCCGCGATTCCAGCGCTGGAAACACCATATATTTT. Translating it yields CASSRDSSAGNTIYF.

The V and J genes are TRBV19 and TRBJ2-1; 7 bases are shared with TRBD2. CDR3 length: 15 residues. Germline CDR1 LNHDA, CDR2 SQIVND (reference sequence). V was clipped by 3 bases and J by 0 bases; unmatched bases: 2. The CDR3 loop is CASSIGGGSYNEQFF. Written as DNA, the CDR3 is TGTGCCAGTAGTATTGGGGGGGGCTCCTACAATGAGCAGTTCTTC. Looking up the rest from reference TRBV19 and TRBJ2-1 gives the full variable domain: DGGITQSPKYLFRKEGQNVTLSCEQNLNHDAMYWYRQDPGQGLRLIYYSQIVNDFQKGDIAEGYSVSREKKESFPLTVTSAQKNPTAFYLCASSIGGGSYNEQFFGPGTRLTVL.